The T cell receptor (beta chain) under discussion was sequenced for a study of T cell repertoires in cytomegalovirus infection. Across the whole study: The authors relied on CMV epitopes, both recently identified HLA-C-restricted and well-studied HLA-B-restricted. Matching HLA type and CMV infection were both indicated by public TCR beta signatures.

The germline V and J ends were trimmed by 0 bases and 2 bases, with 8 bases remaining between them. The CDR3 contains 16 residues. Germline V gene sequence: CDR1 LGHNA, CDR2 YNFKEQ. This clonotype was counted a few times. Its specificity is unknown. TCRdb recomputed calls from the reads with MiXCR, one row per CDR3 protein. The sample records 650,000 to 900,000 distinct CDR3 sequences, less than 35% being singletons. This chain uses TRBV4-2 with TRBJ2-6, with unresolved D. The TCR comes from a human donor in good health (CMV status not recorded). Some clones in this sample may be carry-over from other donors' samples. This material consisted of cultured CD8+ T cells from PBMCs, taken from culture after CMV antigen stimulation. Written as DNA, the CDR3 is TGTGCCAGCAGCCAAGAAAAAGGGACTGGGGCCAACGTCCTGACTTTC. This codes for CASSQEKGTGANVLTF.